One sample yielded the 6 T cell receptor beta chains listed below, sequenced in a study of T cells in Graves' hyperthyroidism and ophthalmopathy. Amplified regions were TCR beta CDR3 sequences from RNA transcripts. Researchers ran a first-round RT-PCR on the TCR CDR3 using the HTBI primer set. MiXCR, run by TCRdb on the multiplex PCR reads, gives a single entry per CDR3 protein. The sample comprises 550,000 to 650,000 distinct CDR3 sequences, approximately 14% of which are singletons, and under 7% rests with the top ten. Sequencing used blood. Receptors originate from a young woman with Graves' hyperthyroidism that later progressed to Graves' ophthalmopathy.

This clonotype was seen only a few times. The chain combines TRBV9 with TRBJ2-7, with D perhaps matching TRBD2 (5 bases). With 4 bases removed from V and 6 bases from J, the gap between germline ends came to 14 bases. CDR1 and CDR2 from the germline V gene are SGDLS and YYNGEE. The CDR3 sequence is 13 residues long. The CDR3 reads CASSREGRGEQYF. CDR3 nucleotides: TGTGCCAGCAGCCGCGAGGGTCGCGGCGAGCAGTACTTC.

This clonotype was seen at least ten times. The rearrangement uses TRBV27 and TRBJ2-3, with 10 bases aligning to TRBD2. The CDR3 covers 18 residues. The junction had 16 bases not matched to a gene; V was cut back by 5 bases and J by 5 bases. The germline V gene encodes CDR1 MNHEY and CDR2 SMNVEV (reference sequence). In DNA form, the CDR3 reads TGTGCCAGCAGTACCGGGACTAGCGTGTTTTTCCCCCGAGATACGCAGTATTTT. It encodes CASSTGTSVFFPRDTQYF.

There are a few counts of this clonotype. The chain combines TRBV9 with TRBJ2-1; no firm D call. Trimming stripped 3 bases from V and 8 bases from J, with 9 bases between. The CDR3 has 12 amino acids. Per germline, CDR1 SGDLS and CDR2 YYNGEE. This CDR3 is CASSEFPDEQFF. The CDR3 DNA reads as TGTGCCAGCAGCGAGTTCCCGGATGAGCAGTTCTTC.

This clonotype was seen repeatedly, ten times or more. The rearrangement joins TRBV6-5 to TRBJ2-1, with D tentatively TRBD2 (5 bases). Trimming shortened V by 1 base and J by 9 bases, and 19 bases separated the two germline ends. The CDR3 is made up of 16 amino acids. CDR1 is MNHEY, CDR2 SVGAGI, per germline. The CDR3 sequence: CASSYFWAGGVGEQFF. Written as DNA, the CDR3 is TGTGCCAGCAGTTACTTTTGGGCGGGTGGAGTCGGTGAGCAGTTCTTC.

This clonotype appeared many times. This chain uses TRBV27 with TRBJ1-6; TRBD1 is a possible D gene (6 bases). Between the trimmed V and J ends, which lost 7 bases and 5 bases, there was a span of 9 bases. Germline-derived CDR1 and CDR2 are MNHEY and SMNVEV (reference sequence). The CDR3 has 13 amino acids. The CDR3 sequence: CASKDSHNSPLHF. CDR3 nucleotide sequence: TGTGCCAGCAAGGACAGTCATAATTCACCCCTCCACTTT.

The chain joins TRBV12-3 or TRBV12-4 to TRBJ2-2; D is unresolved. The CDR3 runs to 11 residues. V was shortened by 8 bases and J by 7 bases, with 8 bases between the two germline ends. DNA for the CDR3: TGTGCCAGCTCGGTTAGCGGGGAGCTGTTTTTT. Residues: CASSVSGELFF.